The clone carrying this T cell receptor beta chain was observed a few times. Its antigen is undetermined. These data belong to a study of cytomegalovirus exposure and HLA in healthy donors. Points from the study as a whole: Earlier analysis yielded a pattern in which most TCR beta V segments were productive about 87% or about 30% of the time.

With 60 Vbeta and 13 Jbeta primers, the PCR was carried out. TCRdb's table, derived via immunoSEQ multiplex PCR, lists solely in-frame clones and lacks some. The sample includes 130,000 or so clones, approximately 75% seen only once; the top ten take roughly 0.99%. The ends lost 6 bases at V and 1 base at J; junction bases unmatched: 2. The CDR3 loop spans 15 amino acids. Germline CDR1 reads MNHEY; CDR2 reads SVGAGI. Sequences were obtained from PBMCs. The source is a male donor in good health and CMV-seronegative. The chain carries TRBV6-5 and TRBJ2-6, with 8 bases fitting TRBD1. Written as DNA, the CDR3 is TGTGCCAGCAGGGACAGGGCATCTGGGGCCAACGTCCTGACTTTC. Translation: CASRDRASGANVLTF.